Following are 29 T cell receptor beta chains from one sample sequenced in a study of T-cell reconstitution after alpha-beta-depleted transplantation in children. Unique molecular identifiers tagged the TCRbeta library. TCRdb analysed the PCR reads with MiXCR anew, one entry per CDR3 protein. This table holds around 490,000 distinct CDR3 sequences, over 10% found once. The sample in question was PBMCs, mostly from graft donor cells, obtained 180 days after TCRalphabeta/CD19-depleted stem cell transplant. The receptors were sampled from a female patient aged 2-15 years who had a stem cell transplant for aplastic anemia, so the T cells may come from the graft donor.

A few counts support this clonotype. J is TRBJ1-1 and V is TRBV11-2, with 8 bases fitting TRBD1. V trimming: 2 bases; J trimming: 3 bases; junction bases outside the gene matches: 17. Germline lookup yields CDR1 SGHAT and CDR2 FQNNGV. This CDR3 is 19 amino acids long. The CDR3 DNA sequence: TGTGCCAGCAGCTTAACATTCCCACCAGGGGGCCTCAGGGACACTGAAGCTTTCTTT. The encoded protein is CASSLTFPPGGLRDTEAFF.

The CDR3 loop is CASSLASGRGKDTQYF. The CDR3 nucleotides read TGTGCCAGCAGCTTGGCTAGCGGGAGGGGGAAGGATACGCAGTATTTT. The chain recombines TRBV5-4 with TRBJ2-3; 12 bases are shared with TRBD2. V dropped 0 bases and J dropped 6; count of bases not matched to a gene: 5. The CDR3 totals 16 residues. CDR1 is SGHNT, CDR2 YYREEE, per germline (reference sequence).

Here the CDR3 reads CASSADRNYEQYF. The CDR3 bases are TGTGCCAGCAGTGCTGACAGAAACTACGAGCAGTACTTC. The chain joins TRBV6-1 to TRBJ2-7, with D maybe TRBD1 (5 bases). The CDR3 spans 13 residues. V was cut by 4 bases and J by 3 bases, with 10 bases left in between. From germline, CDR1 is MNHNS and CDR2 SASEGT.

This clonotype was recorded a few times. The chain is built from TRBV6-5 and TRBJ2-7; 9 nucleotides agree with TRBD1. The V gene's germline CDR1 is MNHEY and CDR2 SVGAGI. J lost 5 bases, V lost 5 bases, and 7 bases had no gene match. CDR3 length: 14 residues. CDR3 residues: CASSRTGEGNEQYV. The CDR3 DNA reads as TGTGCCAGCAGTCGGACAGGGGAAGGCAACGAGCAGTACGTC.

V and J are TRBV11-2 and TRBJ2-3, with D possibly matching TRBD2 (7 bases). The CDR3 is made up of 14 amino acids. V dropped 8 bases and J dropped 1 base, with 13 bases sitting between them. CDR1 and CDR2 from the germline V gene are SGHAT and FQNNGV. The CDR3 bases are TGTGCCAGCGCGGGGGCATGGGGCACAGATACGCAGTATTTT. Protein: CASAGAWGTDTQYF.

This clonotype was seen a handful of times. The chain joins TRBV19 to TRBJ1-1; D unclear. Germline loops: CDR1 LNHDA, CDR2 SQIVND (reference sequence). CDR3 length: 14 residues. The V end lost 3 bases, the J end lost 1 base, and 9 bases lay between the germline ends. The CDR3, as DNA: TGTGCCAGTAGTATGGTCAGGCCGAACACTGAAGCTTTCTTT. It is translated as CASSMVRPNTEAFF.

A remark on this clonotype: Given a much more abundant clone one base away, this may be a read error. The chain employs TRBV11-1 and TRBJ2-2, with a tentative D call TRBD2 (5 bases). Trimming cost V 2 bases and J 3 bases, with 10 bases left between them. Germline V gene data show CDR1 as SGHAT and CDR2 as FQDESV (reference sequence). The CDR3 is 15 amino acids. This CDR3 is CASSLKAADTGELFF. CDR3 coding DNA: TGTGCCAGCAGCTTAAAAGCGGCGGACACCGGGGAGCTGTTTTTT.

In its sample, this clonotype was seen a few times. The V and J genes are TRBV24-1 and TRBJ2-1; the match to TRBD2 covers 8 bases. Trimming at V came to 3 bases and at J to 5 bases, leaving 11 bases not matched to a gene. Germline V gene data show CDR1 as KGHDR and CDR2 as SFDVKD. This CDR3 is 17 amino acids long. The CDR3 is CATSDIPGTRGHNEQFF. The CDR3 coding sequence is TGTGCCACCAGTGATATCCCCGGGACTAGAGGCCACAATGAGCAGTTCTTC.

This chain uses TRBV7-6 with TRBJ1-4; D unresolved. CDR3 length equals 14 residues. Trimming removed 5 bases at V and 5 bases at J, with 12 bases between. Germline V gene lookup returns CDR1 SGHVS and CDR2 FNYEAQ. CDR3 DNA: TGTGCCAGCAGCCCGGGATATGTGAATGAAAAACTGTTTTTT. Translating it yields CASSPGYVNEKLFF. Full variable domain (missing parts from reference TRBV7-6 and TRBJ1-4): GAGVSQSPRYKVTKRGQDVALRCDPISGHVSLYWYRQALGQGPEFLTYFNYEAQQDKSGLPNDRFSAERPEGSISTLTIQRTEQRDSAMYRCASSPGYVNEKLFFGSGTQLSVL.

The gene calls are TRBV28 and TRBJ2-7; the match to TRBD1 covers 10 bases. The V segment lost 6 bases and the J segment 3 bases; nucleotides outside the gene matches: 8. Germline V gives CDR1 MDHEN, CDR2 SYDVKM. There are 15 residues in the CDR3. DNA of the CDR3: TGTGCCAGCAGCGGCTCCGGGACAGGGGACTACGAGCAGTACGTC. Translating gives CASSGSGTGDYEQYV.

Ten or more counts support this clonotype. The chain joins TRBV10-3 to TRBJ2-1; 12 bases map to TRBD2. J gave up 0 bases and V 10 bases, and 1 base lay outside the gene matches. Germline V gene data show CDR1 as ENHRY and CDR2 as SYGVKD. The CDR3 has 14 amino acids. Written as DNA, the CDR3 is TGTGCCACTAGCGGGGGGGACTCCTACAATGAGCAGTTCTTC. Its protein product is CATSGGDSYNEQFF.

This clonotype has at least ten counts. CDR3 region: CSALVTETNYGYTF. The CDR3 nucleotides read TGCAGTGCGCTAGTAACGGAGACTAACTATGGCTACACCTTC. The chain carries TRBV20-1 and TRBJ1-2; no reliable D call. Between the trimmed V and J ends, which lost 6 bases and 0 bases, there was a span of 14 bases. Germline values: CDR1 DFQATT, CDR2 SNEGSKA (reference sequence). The CDR3 length is 14 residues.

J is TRBJ1-5 and V is TRBV10-3; maybe TRBD1 (5 bases). This CDR3 spans 15 amino acids. CDR1 is ENHRY, CDR2 SYGVKD, per germline. Trimming took off 3 bases at V and 3 bases at J, with 12 bases between the two ends. The CDR3 DNA follows: TGTGCCATCAGTGACCGAGACAGTTTCAATCAGCCCCAGCATTTT. It specifies CAISDRDSFNQPQHF.

V usage is TRBV29-1 and J usage is TRBJ1-1; D uncertain. The CDR3 sequence is 16 residues long. Germline-derived CDR1 and CDR2 are SQVTM and ANQGSEA. Trimming removed 0 bases at V and 9 bases at J, with 23 bases between. CDR3 amino acids: CSVEDPKTTTLIQAFF. Written as DNA, the CDR3 is TGCAGCGTTGAAGACCCTAAGACAACAACTCTGATTCAAGCTTTCTTT.

The chain links TRBV12-5 to TRBJ2-7; the match to TRBD2 covers 7 bases. The germline V gene has CDR1 LGHNT and CDR2 FRNRAP. The CDR3 totals 16 residues. Trimming cost V 0 bases and J 3 bases; bases outside gene matches: 8. This CDR3 reads CASGLVGLAEGYEQYF. The CDR3 DNA sequence: TGTGCTAGTGGTTTGGTGGGGCTAGCGGAGGGCTACGAGCAGTACTTC. Filled out from reference TRBV12-5 and TRBJ2-7, the complete variable domain reads DARVTQTPRHKVTEMGQEVTMRCQPILGHNTVFWYRQTMMQGLELLAYFRNRAPLDDSGMPKDRFSAEMPDATLATLKIQPSEPRDSAVYFCASGLVGLAEGYEQYFGPGTRLTVT.

The table lists this clonotype with a few counts. The chain joins TRBV4-2 to TRBJ1-4; the D is unclear. CDR3 size: 16 residues. Trimming pared 1 base from V and 7 bases from J, leaving 16 bases between. In germline, CDR1 is LGHNA, CDR2 YNFKEQ. CDR3 DNA sequence: TGTGCCAGCAGCCAAGGGAACAGCCAAGTGGGTGAAAAACTGTTTTTT. As protein: CASSQGNSQVGEKLFF.

This clonotype was counted only a few times. The chain has TRBV11-2 and TRBJ2-5; 12 bases line up with TRBD2. Losses at the gene ends were 4 bases for V and 1 base for J; bases not matched to a gene: 10. This CDR3 comprises 18 residues. Germline V gene sequence: CDR1 SGHAT, CDR2 FQNNGV. DNA for the CDR3: TGTGCCAGCAGCTCGCGAATAGGACTAGCGGGACTCCAAGAGACCCAGTACTTC. Translated, it gives CASSSRIGLAGLQETQYF.

In this sample, this clonotype turned up a few times. This sequence joins TRBV20-1 and TRBJ2-1; D is ambiguous. This CDR3 has 17 amino acids. V lost 3 bases and J lost 0, with 18 bases in between. CDR1 is DFQATT, CDR2 SNEGSKA, per germline (reference sequence). The CDR3 loop is CSASYFDGPLSYNEQFF. Written as DNA, the CDR3 is TGCAGTGCTAGTTATTTCGACGGGCCCCTCTCCTACAATGAGCAGTTCTTC.

The chain has TRBV6-1 and TRBJ1-6, with D maybe TRBD1 (5 bases). The CDR3 is made up of 13 amino acids. Trimming left V 8 bases short and J 6 bases short, with 11 bases between. Germline CDR1 and CDR2: MNHNS and SASEGT. In DNA, the CDR3 is TGTGCCAGCGGGAATAGGGGTAATTCACCCCTCCACTTT. This codes for CASGNRGNSPLHF.

This clonotype was counted only a few times. CDR3 bases: TGTGCCAGCAGTTTATATGGGCAGGGGTACACCGGGGAGCTGTTTTTT. As protein: CASSLYGQGYTGELFF. The genes are TRBV28 and TRBJ2-2, with D perhaps matching TRBD1 (6 bases). This CDR3 is built from 16 residues. Per the germline V gene, CDR1 is MDHEN and CDR2 is SYDVKM. Trimming left V 1 base short and J 3 bases short, with 12 bases between.

The rearrangement joins TRBV20-1 to TRBJ2-1, with 8 bases fitting TRBD2. V gave up 2 bases and J gave up 0 bases; unmatched junction bases: 3. From germline, CDR1 is DFQATT and CDR2 SNEGSKA (reference sequence). The length of the CDR3 is 15 residues. CDR3 nucleotide sequence: TGCAGTGCTAGAAGCGGGAGACCCTCCTACAATGAGCAGTTCTTC. It is translated as CSARSGRPSYNEQFF.

This clonotype has at least ten counts. The chain employs TRBV20-1 and TRBJ2-5, with 13 bases lining up with TRBD2. The length of the CDR3 is 13 residues. V lost 8 bases, J lost 4 bases, and 4 bases stayed unmatched. Germline values: CDR1 DFQATT, CDR2 SNEGSKA (reference sequence). CDR3 amino acids: CSNGLAGAETQYF. The CDR3 nucleotides read TGCAGTAACGGACTAGCGGGAGCAGAGACCCAGTACTTC.

This clonotype was seen a handful of times. The J gene is TRBJ2-3, the V gene TRBV7-2; the match to TRBD2 covers 8 bases. The germline V gene encodes CDR1 SGHTA and CDR2 FQGNSA. J lost 3 bases, V lost 4 bases, and 9 bases had no gene match. CDR3 length: 16 amino acids. The CDR3 DNA reads TGTGCCAGCAGCTCCTCCGGGACTAGGGTAACAGATACGCAGTATTTT. Translating gives CASSSSGTRVTDTQYF.

The genes are TRBV6-1 and TRBJ2-1, with 7 bases that match TRBD2. V trimming: 6 bases; J trimming: 7 bases; junction bases outside the gene matches: 3. The CDR3 sequence is 12 residues long. Germline V CDR1 and CDR2: MNHNS, SASEGT. The CDR3 DNA reads as TGTGCCAGCAGGGGGGGGACTAATGAGCAGTTCTTC. It codes for CASRGGTNEQFF.

In its sample, this clonotype was seen a few times. The V call is TRBV12-5, the J call TRBJ2-1, with a tentative D call TRBD2 (7 bases). The V gene's germline CDR1 is LGHNT and CDR2 FRNRAP. V shed 4 bases and J shed 5 bases, with 18 bases lying between them. This CDR3 region has 16 residues. CDR3 amino acids: CASGSRGALENNEQFF. DNA of the CDR3: TGTGCTAGTGGTTCCCGGGGGGCCCTCGAAAACAATGAGCAGTTCTTC.

This clonotype was seen ten or more times. This chain links TRBV18 with TRBJ2-5; unclear D gene. CDR1 KGHSH and CDR2 LQKENI come from the germline V gene. The CDR3 extends over 12 amino acids. Between the trimmed V and J ends, which lost 8 bases and 5 bases, there was a span of 12 bases. CDR3 loop: CASSPREETQYF. The CDR3 nucleotides read TGTGCCAGCAGCCCTAGAGAGGAGACCCAGTACTTC.

This clonotype appeared a few times. This chain connects TRBV20-1 to TRBJ1-6; 8 nucleotides match TRBD1. J lost 7 bases, V lost 1 base, and 6 bases had no gene match. Germline CDR1 reads DFQATT; CDR2 reads SNEGSKA (reference sequence). CDR3 length equals 15 residues. The DNA of the CDR3 is TGCAGTGCTAGAGGTGGACAGGGCCCGAATTCACCCCTCCACTTT. Protein sequence: CSARGGQGPNSPLHF.

V is TRBV3-1 and J is TRBJ1-1, with D possibly TRBD1 on 5 matching bases. This CDR3 is built from 13 residues. From germline, CDR1 is LGHDT and CDR2 YNNKEL (reference sequence). Trimming cost V 3 bases and J 4 bases, with 9 bases left between them. In nucleotides, the CDR3 is TGTGCCAGCAGCCAGAGCGGGGGCACTGAAGCTTTCTTT. This translates into CASSQSGGTEAFF.

In this sample, this clonotype turned up a few times. CDR3 DNA sequence: TGTGCCAGCAGTCCTAGGGGGGGGACAGGGGGTTCACCCCTCCACTTT. It codes for CASSPRGGTGGSPLHF. J is TRBJ1-6 and V is TRBV12-3 or TRBV12-4; 11 bases are shared with TRBD1. Trimming took 5 bases from V and 9 from J; bases not matched to a gene: 9. There are 16 residues in the CDR3.